The 21 T cell receptor beta chains reported below all come from one sample, sequenced in a study of spatial heterogeneity in lung cancer (dated by TCRdb to between 2018 and 2021). The study at large found these results: The number of expanded intratumoral alpha and beta TCRs correlated with the tumor nonsynonymous mutation count.

What the time point label conveys for this sample: sample taken at primary tumor resection. The library was built by means of 5' RACE. The listed sequencing device is NextSeq 500. The public reads were reanalyzed by TCRdb: fastp trimming at Q25, MiXCR alignment, in-frame beta chains only. Each record represents a unique CDR3 protein, reported with the most common genes and DNA among its rows. The table for this sample lists 12,000 or so distinct CDR3 sequences; roughly 12% of them were counted only once. The ten largest clones take up 39% of the sample. No antigen has been assigned to these receptors. The starting material was lung tumor tissue, obtained at surgery. These receptors came from a male donor with early-stage non-small cell lung cancer.

This clonotype showed up many times. The chain couples TRBV28 to TRBJ1-1, with D perhaps matching TRBD1 (5 bases). V was shortened by 1 base and J by 0 bases, with 9 bases between the two germline ends. The CDR3 sequence is 15 residues long. The germline gives CDR1 MDHEN, CDR2 SYDVKM. This CDR3 is CASSLLDTVNTEAFF. CDR3 DNA: TGTGCCAGCAGTTTATTGGACACTGTGAACACTGAAGCTTTCTTT.

This chain joins TRBV6-2 or TRBV6-3 and TRBJ2-7; D remains ambiguous. From germline, CDR1 is MNHEY and CDR2 SVGEGT. The CDR3 has 12 residues. Trimming left V 11 bases short and J 4 bases short, with 15 bases between. For the CDR3, the DNA is TGTGCCTCCCAAGGTGACTGGTACGAGCAGTACTTC. Protein sequence: CASQGDWYEQYF.

This clonotype was observed many times. This chain connects TRBV21-1 to TRBJ2-2; TRBD2, the table's D call, lacks a check against the DNA. TRBV21-1 is listed as a pseudogene. The length of the CDR3 is 19 residues. CDR3 bases: TGTGCCAGCAGCAAGCTGGAGAGTAAGAGCGGGGCGAACACCGGGGAGCTGTTTTTT. It translates to CASSKLESKSGANTGELFF.

This rearrangement joins TRBV6-1 to TRBJ1-1; 7 bases line up with TRBD1. The trim removed 6 bases at V and 5 bases at J, leaving 9 bases unmatched. The CDR3 extends over 14 amino acids. Per germline, CDR1 MNHNS and CDR2 SASEGT. CDR3 residues: CASSSRQGRTEAFF. Here the CDR3 DNA reads TGTGCCAGCAGCAGTAGACAGGGAAGGACTGAAGCTTTCTTT.

The DNA for the CDR3 is TGCAGTGCTAGGTATTTCGACGGTGGAACGATGAACACTGAAGCTTTCTTT. Amino acid sequence: CSARYFDGGTMNTEAFF. V gene TRBV20-1 combines with J gene TRBJ1-1; D unclear. The germline V gene encodes CDR1 DFQATT and CDR2 SNEGSKA (reference sequence). The V end was cut by 3 bases, the J end by 0 bases, with 20 bases between. CDR3 length equals 17 residues.

The rearrangement links TRBV7-2 to TRBJ2-5; D may be TRBD1 or TRBD2 (6 bases each). The CDR3 runs to 13 residues. Germline values: CDR1 SGHTA, CDR2 FQGNSA. The V end was cut by 5 bases, the J end by 5 bases, with 12 bases between. CDR3 loop: CASSRGDSETQYF. CDR3 nucleotides: TGTGCCAGCAGCAGGGGGGATTCGGAGACCCAGTACTTC.

V is TRBV7-2 and J is TRBJ2-3, with D tentatively TRBD2 (5 bases). The CDR3 totals 14 residues. The germline gives CDR1 SGHTA, CDR2 FQGNSA. Trimming removed 3 bases from V and 1 base from J, with 8 bases in between. In DNA, the CDR3 is TGTGCCAGCAGCTTTATGCGGGGCACAGATACGCAGTATTTT. It is translated as CASSFMRGTDTQYF. Using reference TRBV7-2 and TRBJ2-3 for the parts outside the CDR3, the full variable domain is GAGVSQSPSNKVTEKGKDVELRCDPISGHTALYWYRQSLGQGLEFLIYFQGNSAPDKSGLPSDRFSAERTGGSVSTLTIQRTQQEDSAVYLCASSFMRGTDTQYFGPGTRLTVL.

There are many counts of this clonotype. The V gene is TRBV27, the J gene TRBJ1-6, with D perhaps matching TRBD1 (6 bases). Germline V gene data show CDR1 as MNHEY and CDR2 as SMNVEV (reference sequence). CDR3 length: 13 amino acids. V lost 11 bases and J 6 bases, leaving 14 bases between the germline ends. This CDR3 reads CAVRQELNSPLHF. Written as DNA, the CDR3 is TGTGCCGTTCGACAGGAACTTAATTCACCCCTCCACTTT.

At least ten counts were recorded for this clonotype. Here the CDR3 DNA reads TGTGCCAGCAGCTTAGAGGAATACAATGAGCAGTTCTTC. It codes for CASSLEEYNEQFF. V and J are TRBV7-6 and TRBJ2-1, with D unresolved. Germline V gene sequence: CDR1 SGHVS, CDR2 FNYEAQ. This CDR3 has 13 amino acids. Deletions cut 1 base from V and 4 bases from J, with 5 bases between.

In this sample, this clonotype turned up a few times. The rearrangement links TRBV4-2 to TRBJ2-1; 7 bases are a match to TRBD1. Trimming at V came to 4 bases and at J to 3 bases, leaving 9 bases not matched to a gene. Germline V gene lookup returns CDR1 LGHNA and CDR2 YNFKEQ. This CDR3 is built from 16 residues. In DNA, the CDR3 is TGTGCCAGCAGCCTCAGTACAGGGGCATACTACAATGAGCAGTTCTTC. This translates into CASSLSTGAYYNEQFF.

There are a few counts of this clonotype. J is TRBJ1-3 and V is TRBV9, with D unclear. Germline V gene sequence: CDR1 SGDLS, CDR2 YYNGEE. V was pared by 3 bases and J by 8 bases, with 9 bases between. The CDR3 is made up of 12 amino acids. For the CDR3, the DNA is TGTGCCAGCAGCGGCCATCAGGACACCATATATTTT. This translates into CASSGHQDTIYF.

This sequence joins TRBV12-3 or TRBV12-4 and TRBJ2-3; possibly TRBD1 for D (5 bases). The CDR3 loop spans 13 amino acids. With 3 bases removed from V and 2 bases from J, the gap between germline ends came to 6 bases. CDR3 DNA sequence: TGTGCCAGCAGTTTGGGGCACACAGATACGCAGTATTTT. Amino acid sequence: CASSLGHTDTQYF.

This clonotype was counted a few times. The V gene is TRBV4-1, the J gene TRBJ1-6, with D unresolved. The CDR3 sequence is 13 residues long. Germline V gene sequence: CDR1 MGHRA, CDR2 YSYEKL. Trimming shortened V by 0 bases and J by 10 bases, and 7 bases separated the two germline ends. In DNA form, the CDR3 reads TGCGCCAGCAGCCAAGAATTGCGATCACCCCTCCACTTT. Encoded protein: CASSQELRSPLHF.

This clonotype was recorded at least ten times. The genes are TRBV5-1 and TRBJ2-5; no definite D call. Germline V CDR1 and CDR2: SGHRS, YFSETQ. V lost 2 bases and J lost 2, with 7 bases in between. There are 13 residues in the CDR3. The CDR3 DNA reads TGCGCCAGCAGCTTAAGAACTCAAGAGACCCAGTACTTC. It yields the protein CASSLRTQETQYF. Drawing the rest from reference TRBV5-1 and TRBJ2-5, the complete variable domain is KAGVTQTPRYLIKTRGQQVTLSCSPISGHRSVSWYQQTPGQGLQFLFEYFSETQRNKGNFPGRFSGRQFSNSRSEMNVSTLELGDSALYLCASSLRTQETQYFGPGTRLLVL.

The table lists this clonotype with many counts. This sequence joins TRBV7-2 and TRBJ2-3; TRBD2 is a possible D gene (6 bases). The CDR3 length is 16 residues. Germline values: CDR1 SGHTA, CDR2 FQGNSA. Deletions cut 5 bases from V and 0 bases from J, with 15 bases between. The CDR3 loop is CASSDWRGSSTDTQYF. The CDR3 DNA reads as TGTGCCAGCAGCGACTGGAGGGGATCTAGCACAGATACGCAGTATTTT.

The rearrangement uses TRBV7-2 and TRBJ1-1; D not resolved. V was shortened by 5 bases and J by 4 bases, with 11 bases between the two germline ends. The CDR3 runs 13 residues. Germline CDR1 reads SGHTA; CDR2 reads FQGNSA. The CDR3 nucleotides read TGTGCCAGCAGCCGCGGTATGGGCACTGAAGCTTTCTTT. This gives the protein CASSRGMGTEAFF. The entire variable domain, with the rest obtained from reference TRBV7-2 and TRBJ1-1, is as follows: GAGVSQSPSNKVTEKGKDVELRCDPISGHTALYWYRQSLGQGLEFLIYFQGNSAPDKSGLPSDRFSAERTGGSVSTLTIQRTQQEDSAVYLCASSRGMGTEAFFGQGTRLTVV.

The V and J genes are TRBV10-1 and TRBJ2-1, with 9 bases matching TRBD1. Germline trimming cut 3 bases from V and 5 bases from J; bases unmatched to any gene: 8. The CDR3 spans 16 residues. Germline V gives CDR1 WNHNN, CDR2 SYGVQD (reference sequence). CDR3 in DNA: TGCGCCAGCAGTGACCCGGGACAGGGCGTAGACAATGAGCAGTTCTTC. This codes for CASSDPGQGVDNEQFF.

This clonotype showed up many times. This chain connects TRBV6-5 to TRBJ2-7, with 7 bases lining up with TRBD1. The V gene end was trimmed by 5 bases and the J gene end by 8 bases; junction bases not matched to a gene: 15. This CDR3 contains 15 residues. Per the germline V gene, CDR1 is MNHEY and CDR2 is SVGAGI. The CDR3 sequence: CASSPRTGPVKKQYF. In DNA, the CDR3 is TGTGCCAGCAGTCCGCGGACAGGACCCGTTAAGAAGCAGTACTTC.

This clonotype has just a few counts. The chain couples TRBV20-1 to TRBJ2-2; D gene uncertain. Germline CDR1 DFQATT, CDR2 SNEGSKA (reference sequence). The CDR3 runs to 12 residues. V gave up 3 bases and J gave up 5 bases, with 7 bases separating them. CDR3 sequence reads: CSARTMTGELFF. Written as DNA, the CDR3 is TGCAGTGCTAGGACCATGACCGGGGAGCTGTTTTTT.

This clonotype rates as medium-sized. The chain recombines TRBV14 with TRBJ1-1, with D unclear. Trimming cost V 1 base and J 11 bases, with 8 bases left between them. Germline V lookup: CDR1 SGHDN, CDR2 FVKESK. CDR3 length: 11 residues. The CDR3 spells CASSQGGSAFF. The CDR3, as DNA: TGTGCCAGCAGCCAAGGTGGGTCGGCTTTCTTT.

The rearrangement uses TRBV15 and TRBJ2-1; 13 positions match TRBD2. V trimming: 4 bases; J trimming: 5 bases; junction bases outside the gene matches: 2. This CDR3 spans 15 amino acids. Germline V gene data show CDR1 as LNHNV and CDR2 as YYDKDF (reference sequence). The CDR3 here is CATSKGLAGDNEQFF. The CDR3 DNA sequence: TGTGCCACCAGCAAAGGACTAGCGGGGGACAATGAGCAGTTCTTC.